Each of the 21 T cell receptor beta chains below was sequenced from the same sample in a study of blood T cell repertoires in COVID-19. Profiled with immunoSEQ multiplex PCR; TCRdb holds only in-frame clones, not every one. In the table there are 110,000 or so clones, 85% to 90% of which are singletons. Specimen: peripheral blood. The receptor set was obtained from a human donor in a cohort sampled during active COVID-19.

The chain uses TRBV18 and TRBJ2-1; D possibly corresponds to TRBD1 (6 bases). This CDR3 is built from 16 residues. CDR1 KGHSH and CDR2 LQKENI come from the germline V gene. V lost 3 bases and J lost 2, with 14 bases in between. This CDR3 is CASSPGTPITYNEQFF. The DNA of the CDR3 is TGTGCCAGCTCACCTGGGACACCGATTACCTACAATGAGCAGTTCTTC. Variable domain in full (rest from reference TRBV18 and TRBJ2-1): NAGVMQNPRHLVRRRGQEARLRCSPMKGHSHVYWYRQLPEEGLKFMVYLQKENIIDESGMPKERFSAEFPKEGPSILRIQQVVRGDSAAYFCASSPGTPITYNEQFFGPGTRLTVL.

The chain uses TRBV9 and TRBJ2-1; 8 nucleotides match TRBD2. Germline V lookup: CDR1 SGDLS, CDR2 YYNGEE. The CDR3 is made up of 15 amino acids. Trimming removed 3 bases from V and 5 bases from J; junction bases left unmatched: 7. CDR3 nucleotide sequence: TGTGCCAGCAGCGCAGACCCGGGGGGGGACAATGAGCAGTTCTTC. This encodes CASSADPGGDNEQFF.

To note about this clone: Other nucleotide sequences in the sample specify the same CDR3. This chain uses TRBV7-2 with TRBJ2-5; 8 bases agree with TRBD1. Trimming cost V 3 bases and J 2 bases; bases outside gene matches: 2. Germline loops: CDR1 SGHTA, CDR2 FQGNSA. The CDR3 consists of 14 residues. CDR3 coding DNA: TGTGCCAGCAGCTTCGACAGGGGACAAGAGACCCAGTACTTC. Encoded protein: CASSFDRGQETQYF.

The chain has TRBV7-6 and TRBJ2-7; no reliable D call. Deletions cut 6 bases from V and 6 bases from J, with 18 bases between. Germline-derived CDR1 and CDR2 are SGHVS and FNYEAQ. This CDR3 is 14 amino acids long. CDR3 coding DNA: TGTGCCAGCAGTCACCCATTGGATGGCGGCGAGCAGTACTTC. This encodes CASSHPLDGGEQYF.

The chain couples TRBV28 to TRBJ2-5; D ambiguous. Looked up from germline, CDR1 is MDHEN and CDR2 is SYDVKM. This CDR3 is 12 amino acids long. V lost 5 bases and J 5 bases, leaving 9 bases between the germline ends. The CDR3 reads CASSLPWETQYF. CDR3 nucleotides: TGTGCCAGCAGTCTACCATGGGAGACCCAGTACTTC.

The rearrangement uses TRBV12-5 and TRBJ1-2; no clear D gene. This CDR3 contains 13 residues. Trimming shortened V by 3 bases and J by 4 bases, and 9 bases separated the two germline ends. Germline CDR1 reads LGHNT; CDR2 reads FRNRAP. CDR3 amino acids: CASGFPGSYGYTF. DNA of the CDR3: TGTGCTAGTGGTTTTCCGGGGAGCTATGGCTACACCTTC.

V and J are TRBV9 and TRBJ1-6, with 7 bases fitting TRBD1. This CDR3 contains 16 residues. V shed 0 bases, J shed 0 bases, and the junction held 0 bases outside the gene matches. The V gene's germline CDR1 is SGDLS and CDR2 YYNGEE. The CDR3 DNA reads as TGTGCCAGCAGCGTAGGACAGGGCTCCTATAATTCACCCCTCCACTTT. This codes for CASSVGQGSYNSPLHF. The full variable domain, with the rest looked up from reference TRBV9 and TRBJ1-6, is DSGVTQTPKHLITATGQRVTLRCSPRSGDLSVYWYQQSLDQGLQFLIQYYNGEERAKGNILERFSAQQFPDLHSELNLSSLELGDSALYFCASSVGQGSYNSPLHFGNGTRLTVT.

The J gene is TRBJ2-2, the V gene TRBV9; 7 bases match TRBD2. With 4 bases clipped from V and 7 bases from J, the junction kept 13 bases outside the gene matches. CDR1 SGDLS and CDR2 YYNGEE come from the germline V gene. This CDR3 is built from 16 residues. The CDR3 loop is CASSPHQAGVGGELFF. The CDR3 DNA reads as TGTGCCAGCAGCCCGCATCAGGCGGGAGTGGGCGGGGAGCTGTTTTTT. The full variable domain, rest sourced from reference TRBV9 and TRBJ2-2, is DSGVTQTPKHLITATGQRVTLRCSPRSGDLSVYWYQQSLDQGLQFLIQYYNGEERAKGNILERFSAQQFPDLHSELNLSSLELGDSALYFCASSPHQAGVGGELFFGEGSRLTVL.

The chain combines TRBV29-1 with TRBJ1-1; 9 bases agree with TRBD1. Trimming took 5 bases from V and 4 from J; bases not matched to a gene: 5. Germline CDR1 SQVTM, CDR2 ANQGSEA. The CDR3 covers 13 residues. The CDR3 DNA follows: TGCAGCGTTTACAGGGGGCGCGGCACTGAAGCTTTCTTT. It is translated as CSVYRGRGTEAFF. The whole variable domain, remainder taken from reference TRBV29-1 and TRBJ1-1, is SAVISQKPSRDICQRGTSLTIQCQVDSQVTMMFWYRQQPGQSLTLIATANQGSEATYESGFVIDKFPISRPNLTFSTLTVSNMSPEDSSIYLCSVYRGRGTEAFFGQGTRLTVV.

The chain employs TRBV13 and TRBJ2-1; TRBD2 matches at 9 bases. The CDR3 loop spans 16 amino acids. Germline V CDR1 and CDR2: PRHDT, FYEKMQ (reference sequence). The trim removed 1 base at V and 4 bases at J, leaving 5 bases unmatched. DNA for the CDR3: TGTGCCAGCAGCTTAGACGGCGGGAGGGGATACAATGAGCAGTTCTTC. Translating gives CASSLDGGRGYNEQFF.

The CDR3 coding sequence is TGTGCCACCAGCAGCCCGGGGGAGACCCAGTACTTC. This sequence encodes CATSSPGETQYF. The chain carries TRBV15 and TRBJ2-5; D possibly corresponds to TRBD2 (5 bases). This CDR3 contains 12 residues. Trimming took off 3 bases at V and 5 bases at J, with 7 bases between the two ends. In germline, CDR1 is LNHNV, CDR2 YYDKDF (reference sequence).

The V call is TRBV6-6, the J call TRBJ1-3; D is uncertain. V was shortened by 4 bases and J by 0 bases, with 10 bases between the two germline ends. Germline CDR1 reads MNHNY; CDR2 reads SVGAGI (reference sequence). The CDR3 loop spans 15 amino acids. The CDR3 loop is CASSLTISSGNTIYF. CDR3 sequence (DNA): TGTGCCAGCAGTTTAACTATAAGCTCTGGAAACACCATATATTTT.

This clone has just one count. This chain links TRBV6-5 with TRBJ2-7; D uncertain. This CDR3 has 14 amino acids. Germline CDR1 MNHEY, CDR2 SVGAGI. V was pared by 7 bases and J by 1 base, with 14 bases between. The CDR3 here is CASKNLDSSYEQYF. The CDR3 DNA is TGTGCCAGCAAAAATCTAGACTCTTCCTACGAGCAGTACTTC.

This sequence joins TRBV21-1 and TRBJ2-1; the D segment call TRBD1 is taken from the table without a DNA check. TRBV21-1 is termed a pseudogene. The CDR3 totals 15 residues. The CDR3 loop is CASGGQLPLYNEQFF. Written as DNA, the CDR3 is TGTGCCAGCGGGGGCCAGCTCCCTCTCTACAATGAGCAGTTCTTC.

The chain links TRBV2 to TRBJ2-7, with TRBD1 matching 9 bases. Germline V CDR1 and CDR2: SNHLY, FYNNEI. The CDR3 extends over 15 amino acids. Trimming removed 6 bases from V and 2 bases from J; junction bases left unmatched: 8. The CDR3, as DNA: TGTGCCAGCAGCGCGGGGACAGGGCCAACCTACGAGCAGTACTTC. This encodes CASSAGTGPTYEQYF.

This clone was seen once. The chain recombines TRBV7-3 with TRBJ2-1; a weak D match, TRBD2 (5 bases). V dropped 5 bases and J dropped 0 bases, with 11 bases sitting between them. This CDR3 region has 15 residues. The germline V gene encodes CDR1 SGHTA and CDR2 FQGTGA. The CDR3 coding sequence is TGTGCCAGCAGCCCGCGGGTCAGCTCCTACAATGAGCAGTTCTTC. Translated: CASSPRVSSYNEQFF.

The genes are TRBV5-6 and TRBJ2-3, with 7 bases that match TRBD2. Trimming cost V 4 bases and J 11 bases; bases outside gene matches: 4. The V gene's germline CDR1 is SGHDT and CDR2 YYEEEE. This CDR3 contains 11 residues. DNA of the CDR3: TGTGCCAGCAGCGGGGGGGGACGGCAGTATTTT. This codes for CASSGGGRQYF.

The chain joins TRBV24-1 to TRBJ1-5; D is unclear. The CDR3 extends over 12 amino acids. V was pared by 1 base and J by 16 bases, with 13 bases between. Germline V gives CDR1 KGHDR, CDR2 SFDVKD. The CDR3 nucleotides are TGTGCCACCAGTGATTTTGGCATTCCCCCACATTTT. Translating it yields CATSDFGIPPHF.

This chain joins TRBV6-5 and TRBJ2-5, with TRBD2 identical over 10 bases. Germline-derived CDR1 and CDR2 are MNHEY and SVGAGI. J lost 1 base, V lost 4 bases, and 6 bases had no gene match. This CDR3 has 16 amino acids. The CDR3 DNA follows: TGTGCCAGCAGTTTACGTCTAGCGGGAGTCCAAGAGACCCAGTACTTC. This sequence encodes CASSLRLAGVQETQYF.

CDR3 loop: CASSLGSLNTEAFF. As DNA, the CDR3 is TGTGCCAGCAGCTTGGGCAGTTTAAACACTGAAGCTTTCTTT. This sequence joins TRBV5-4 and TRBJ1-1; D gene ambiguous. The CDR3 length is 14 residues. The V and J ends lost 0 bases and 2 bases respectively, with 8 bases between them. CDR1 is SGHNT, CDR2 YYREEE, per germline (reference sequence).

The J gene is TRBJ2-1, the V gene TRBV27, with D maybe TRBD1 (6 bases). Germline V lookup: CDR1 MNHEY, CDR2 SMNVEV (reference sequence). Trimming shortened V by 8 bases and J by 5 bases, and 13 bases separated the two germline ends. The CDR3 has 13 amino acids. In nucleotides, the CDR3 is TGTGCCAGCCGCGACAGGCGAAACAATGAGCAGTTCTTC. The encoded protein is CASRDRRNNEQFF.